This T cell receptor (beta chain) was observed in a study of neurological immune-mediated disorders. TCRdb passed the 5' RACE reads through MiXCR, listing each CDR3 protein once. Here the sample spans some 22,000 distinct CDR3 sequences, approximately 15% being singletons. Deletions cut 4 bases from V and 1 base from J, with 12 bases between. The CDR3 extends over 14 amino acids. Germline lookup yields CDR1 SGHKS and CDR2 YYEKEE (reference sequence). Regarding the study as a whole: The repertoires of 18 of 34 multiple sclerosis patients fell into one related-CDR3 cluster (a possible signature) under phylogenetic grouping.

This clonotype has ten or more counts. Its antigen is undetermined. The sequence was obtained from a woman aged 18 to 35 with multiple sclerosis. The sequenced sample was CD8+ T cells from blood. The rearrangement uses TRBV5-5 and TRBJ2-7; D is perhaps TRBD1 or TRBD2 (6 bases each). The CDR3 DNA follows: TGTGCCAGCAGCCCCGAGGGGGGTTCCTACGAGCAGTACGTC. Protein: CASSPEGGSYEQYV.